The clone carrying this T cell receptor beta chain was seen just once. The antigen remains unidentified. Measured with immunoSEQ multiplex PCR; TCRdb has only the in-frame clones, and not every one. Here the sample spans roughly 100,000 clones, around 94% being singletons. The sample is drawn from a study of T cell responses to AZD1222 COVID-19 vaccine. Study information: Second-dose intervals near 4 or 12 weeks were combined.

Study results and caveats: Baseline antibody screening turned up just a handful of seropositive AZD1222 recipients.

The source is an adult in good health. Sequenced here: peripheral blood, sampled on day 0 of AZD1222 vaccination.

The CDR3 coding sequence is TGCGCCAGCAGCTGGACAGGGGGATATGGCTACACCTTC. Protein sequence: CASSWTGGYGYTF. This chain joins TRBV5-1 and TRBJ1-2; 10 bases map to TRBD1. V lost 3 bases and J lost 5; bases outside the gene matches: 1. The V gene's germline CDR1 is SGHRS and CDR2 YFSETQ. This CDR3 is 13 amino acids long.